Sequencing of this T cell receptor beta chain was carried out in a study of shared clonotypes between healthy human individuals (dated by TCRdb to 2019 to 2021). Context from the whole study: The cohort comprised a couple of women and three men aged 18 to 49 years. To estimate repertoire size and how much clonotype sharing occurs between individuals, the study deeply sequenced the blood TCR repertoires of a handful of healthy adults. Per donor, leukapheresis produced somewhere between about 0.8 and 9 billion PBMCs. Per donor, three plates each were used for CD4 naive and CD4 memory, two for CD8 naive, and one for CD8 memory. Libraries were prepared and TCR repertoires were sequenced by different laboratories using diverse techniques, in order to increase sequencing depth and limit assay-specific biases.

Using the deep immunoSEQ assay, multiplex PCR amplified TCR CDR3 regions from genomic DNA. Extracted genomic DNA from each cell subset was spread evenly across all wells of several immunoSEQ 96-well plates, with each plate serving as a replicate. For sorted subsets, approximately 210 ng genomic DNA, equal to tens of thousands of T cell genomes, was loaded into each replicate PCR. The purified libraries were quantified using a Qubit 3.0 fluorometer, sized with a Bioanalyzer 2100, and then quantified again using the KAPA Library Quantification kit. Each immunoSEQ 96-well plate was sequenced on its own single-read 150-cycle Illumina NextSeq 550 flow cell. The authors processed their data as follows. Because the immunoSEQ output included only junctional sequences and no quality scores, the filtering could not be the same as the filtering used for full-length reads. Sequences were annotated with PyIR, a Python wrapper for IgBLAST v1.9, and V/J genes and CDR3 were assigned using IMGT germline references. Any read was removed if the V/J assignment was weak (E-value above 1e-6), the CDR3 was missing, or the read contained stop codons, out-of-frame junctions, or ambiguous translated residues. V3J clonotypes were defined as sequences sharing an identical inferred V gene, J gene, and CDR3 amino acid sequence. The percentage overlap between two repertoires was calculated by dividing the number of shared unique clonotypes by the size of the smaller repertoire. Repertoire richness was assessed with RTK rarefaction, the Chao1 estimator, and Recon v2.1 estimates of unobserved clonotypes. For all TCRbeta clonotypes obtained by the gDNA method from four donors, generation probabilities were computed with OLGA. TCRdb carries this immuneACCESS record with in-frame sequences only. Its versions omit some clonotypes, under half of them owing to an unresolved V gene in the studies checked, with the rest unexplained. V and J calls and clone size are copied from that table; D and trimming were computed from the DNA. The sample data list around 1,100,000 clones, and 60% to 80% of these were observed just once. Of the sample, 0.7% to 0.95% falls within the top ten clones.

Summary of the overall study and its limitations: Because the study included only a small number of donors, the genetic and exposure-history diversity represented was limited. Sampling was restricted to blood, and TCR repertoires in tissue are likely to differ from TCR repertoires in blood. Naive subsets generally had larger estimated clonotype richness than memory subsets did. Even with the large sequencing depth, rarefaction of the sorted-subset datasets indicated that sequencing was incomplete. When a handful of donors were compared, the shared fraction of clonotypes was about 5% for naive CD4, more than 3% for naive CD8, 2.3% for memory CD4, and roughly 0.4% for memory CD8. Compared with non-shared clonotypes, the clonotypes found in all four sorted-subset donors had higher generation probabilities. Based on pairwise subsampling, the degree of clonotype sharing among donors was expected to be affected by sequencing depth.

Donors were healthy HIV-negative adults with no recently reported acute infections or vaccinations. Only Caucasian adults living in Nashville, Tennessee, USA were represented among the donors. CD4+ T cells were enriched through magnetic negative selection, after which naive cells were positively selected on CD45RA and the remaining negative fraction served as the memory subset. Blood was collected by leukapheresis, and PBMCs were isolated by Ficoll-Histopaque density gradient centrifugation and then cryopreserved in liquid nitrogen vapor phase. Purity and quantity of every magnetically sorted T cell population were checked by analytical flow cytometry. Genomic DNA was isolated from each sorted fraction and quantified by UV absorbance on a Nanodrop 2000c. The CDR3 sequence holds 15 residues, the cysteine and phenylalanine included. Only the CDR3 portion is preserved as DNA: 45 bases, with reading frame beginning at the first base. The germline V gene (reference sequence) provides CDR1 MNHEY and CDR2 SMNVEV. V sheds 6 bases and J sheds 4 bases, leaving 19 bases between their ends.

On this clone itself: No cognate antigen has been identified for it. No much larger clone exists at a distance of one base, and base qualities are not known.

Recombination linked TRBV27 to TRBJ2-7; the D gene is possibly TRBD1, with 6 bases matching. This TCR derives from a man aged 18 to 30 in good health. Some clones in this sample may be carry-over from other donors' samples. The sample comprised memory CD4+ T cells from PBMCs. This specimen's cell subset or site label, interpreted: CD45RA-negative fraction. The CDR3 amino acid sequence is: CASSRPGTNYYEQYF. The DNA sequence is TGTGCCAGCAGCCGTCCCGGGACAAACTATTACGAGCAGTACTTC.